Sequencing of this T cell receptor beta chain was carried out in a study of identical twins. As regards this clonotype: Antigen unknown.

Unique molecular identifiers were present on the cDNA, which also gained a universal primer site by template switching. One entry per CDR3 protein, called by TCRdb with MiXCR from the 5' RACE reads. The table includes 510,000 or so distinct CDR3 sequences, 15% detected once. Healthy Caucasians, and only they, were the donors. From germline, CDR1 is MDHEN and CDR2 SYDVKM. There are 15 residues in the CDR3. V was shortened by 2 bases and J by 5 bases, with 13 bases between the two germline ends. Findings and caveats of the study: The models systematically underestimated how much out-of-frame TCR alpha was shared in monozygotic twins. Where beta out-of-frame sequences were concerned, excess twin sharing was weaker.

This sample was shared with a second study, whose subject was yellow fever vaccine responses in identical twins.

The sequence derives from a woman aged 18-29 years in good health. The rearrangement joins TRBV28 to TRBJ2-1; D not resolved. Sequences were obtained from CD4+ T cells sorted from blood. The CDR3 region has the DNA TGTGCCAGCAGTTTAGAGAGGACGGTAAACAATGAGCAGTTCTTC. Its translation: CASSLERTVNNEQFF. Together with reference TRBV28 and TRBJ2-1, the CDR3 gives the full variable domain: DVKVTQSSRYLVKRTGEKVFLECVQDMDHENMFWYRQDPGLGLRLIYFSYDVKMKEKGDIPEGYSVSREKKERFSLILESASTNQTSMYLCASSLERTVNNEQFFGPGTRLTVL.